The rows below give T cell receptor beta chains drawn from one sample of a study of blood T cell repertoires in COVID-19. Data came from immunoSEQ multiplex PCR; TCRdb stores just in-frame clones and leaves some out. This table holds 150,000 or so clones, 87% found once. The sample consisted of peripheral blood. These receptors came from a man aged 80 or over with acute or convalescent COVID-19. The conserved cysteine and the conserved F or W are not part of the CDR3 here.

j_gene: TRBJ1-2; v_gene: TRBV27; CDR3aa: ASSPLRAGGGYT
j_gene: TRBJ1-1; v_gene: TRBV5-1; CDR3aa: ASSFQKNTEAF
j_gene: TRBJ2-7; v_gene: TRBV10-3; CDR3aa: AIREAGSYEQY
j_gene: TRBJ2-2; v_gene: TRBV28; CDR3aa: ATLAGGPVTGELF
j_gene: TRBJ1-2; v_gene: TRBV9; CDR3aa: ASRATGGQGYT
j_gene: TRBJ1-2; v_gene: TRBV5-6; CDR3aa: ASSLDGGTNYGYT
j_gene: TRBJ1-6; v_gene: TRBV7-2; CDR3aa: ASRDSPDSPLH
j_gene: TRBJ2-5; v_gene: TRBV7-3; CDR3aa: ASSQGLAGGVETQY
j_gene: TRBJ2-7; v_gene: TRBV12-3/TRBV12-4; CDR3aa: ASSLARTGEQY
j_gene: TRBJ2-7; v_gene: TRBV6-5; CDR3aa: ASSTGGAEQY
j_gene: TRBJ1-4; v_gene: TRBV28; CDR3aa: ASSLGGGQAGKLF
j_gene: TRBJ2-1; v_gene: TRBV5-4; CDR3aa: ASSLEQGMYNEQF
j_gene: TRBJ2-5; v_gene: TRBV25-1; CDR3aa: ASSERLGQGKETQY
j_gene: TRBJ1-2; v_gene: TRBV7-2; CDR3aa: ASSLDRGNYGYT
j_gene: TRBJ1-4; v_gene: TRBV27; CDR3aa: ASSSGRGSLYEKLF
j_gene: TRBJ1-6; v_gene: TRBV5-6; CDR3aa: ASSTRTGSSYNSPLH
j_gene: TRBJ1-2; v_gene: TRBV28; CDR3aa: ASSLGGHPRNGYT
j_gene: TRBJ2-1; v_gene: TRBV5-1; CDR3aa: ASSRRNKTSGSYNEQF
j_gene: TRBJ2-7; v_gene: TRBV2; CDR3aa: ASTLGQPYEQY
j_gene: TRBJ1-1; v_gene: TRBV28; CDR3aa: ASSEDRGNTEAF
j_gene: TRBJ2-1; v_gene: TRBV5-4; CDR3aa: ASSPPDRDHNEQF
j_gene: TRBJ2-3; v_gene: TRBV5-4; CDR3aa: ASSTLLAGDVNTQY
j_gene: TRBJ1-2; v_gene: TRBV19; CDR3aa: ASSIRRDFYGYT
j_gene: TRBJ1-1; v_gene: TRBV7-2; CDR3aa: ASSLGQVNTEAF
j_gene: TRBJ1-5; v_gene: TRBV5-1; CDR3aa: ASSRDSSNQPQH
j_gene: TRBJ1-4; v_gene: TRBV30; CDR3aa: AWSTGPHNEKLF
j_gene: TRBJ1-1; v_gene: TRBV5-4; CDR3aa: ASSLDSWNTEAF
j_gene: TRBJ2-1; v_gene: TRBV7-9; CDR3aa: ASSQGTSGADEQF
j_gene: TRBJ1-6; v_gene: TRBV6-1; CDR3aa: ASSEVDSNSPLH
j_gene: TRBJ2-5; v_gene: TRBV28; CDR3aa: ASKPAGTGTQY
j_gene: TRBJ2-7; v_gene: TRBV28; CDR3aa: ASREGQNYEQY
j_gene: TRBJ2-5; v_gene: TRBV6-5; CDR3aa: ASSYSTGLETQY
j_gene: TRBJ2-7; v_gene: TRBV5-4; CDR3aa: ASSLAGTGISYEQY
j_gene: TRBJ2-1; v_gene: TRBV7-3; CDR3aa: ASSLRGLAGNNEQF
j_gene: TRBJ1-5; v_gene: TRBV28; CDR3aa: ASRYDRGNQPQH
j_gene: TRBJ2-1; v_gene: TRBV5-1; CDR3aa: ASSLVRVAYNEQF
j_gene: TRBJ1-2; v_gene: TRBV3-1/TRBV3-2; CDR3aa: ASSQVAGGGYT
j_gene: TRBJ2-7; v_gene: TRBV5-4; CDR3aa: ASSGEGGVYEQY
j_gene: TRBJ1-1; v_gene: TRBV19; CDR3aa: ASSTRQGHTEAF
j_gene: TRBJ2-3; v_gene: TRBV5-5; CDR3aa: ASSLRDTQY
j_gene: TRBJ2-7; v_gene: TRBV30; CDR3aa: AWTYGSSGEQY
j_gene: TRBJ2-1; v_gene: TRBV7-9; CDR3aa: ASSLGLAGVREQF